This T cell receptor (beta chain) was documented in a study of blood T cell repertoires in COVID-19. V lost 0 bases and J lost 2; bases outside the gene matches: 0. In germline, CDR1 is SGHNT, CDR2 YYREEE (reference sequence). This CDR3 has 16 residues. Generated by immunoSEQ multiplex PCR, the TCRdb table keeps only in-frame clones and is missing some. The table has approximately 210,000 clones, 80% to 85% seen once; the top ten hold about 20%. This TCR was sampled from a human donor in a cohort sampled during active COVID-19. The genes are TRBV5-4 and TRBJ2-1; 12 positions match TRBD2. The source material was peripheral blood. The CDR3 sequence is CASSLGLAGAYNEQFF. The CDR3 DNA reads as TGTGCCAGCAGCTTGGGACTAGCGGGAGCCTACAATGAGCAGTTCTTC.